Below are 20 T cell receptor beta chains sequenced from a single sample in a study of CD8+ T cells in alopecia areata. Following extraction, RNA underwent reverse transcription to cDNA, which served as the sequencing template. Produced via immunoSEQ multiplex PCR; TCRdb's table is partial and in-frame only. The repertoire consists of more than 12,000 clones, with 58% occurring once and the leading ten covering under 4%. CD25+CD127- cells were obtained by sorting CD4+ cells, for four or five patients. The sequenced sample consisted of CD4+ Tregs sorted from blood. Receptor source: a human donor with alopecia areata.

The rearrangement uses TRBV30 and TRBJ2-7; D may correspond to TRBD1 or TRBD2 (5 bases each). Germline V lookup: CDR1 GTSNPN, CDR2 SVGIG (reference sequence). Trimming stripped 0 bases from V and 3 bases from J, with 9 bases between. There are 13 residues in the CDR3. The CDR3 spells CAWSVLGVYEQYF. In nucleotides, the CDR3 is TGTGCCTGGAGTGTACTGGGGGTCTACGAGCAGTACTTC.

The CDR3 DNA follows: TGTGCCACCAGCAGAGCTTTAGCGGGACTAGCTGAAGAGACCCAGTACTTC. It translates to CATSRALAGLAEETQYF. This chain joins TRBV15 and TRBJ2-5; 9 nucleotides align to TRBD2. Germline V gene lookup returns CDR1 LNHNV and CDR2 YYDKDF (reference sequence). The CDR3 extends over 17 amino acids. After removal of 1 base from V and 3 bases from J, the junction contained 9 bases not matched to a gene.

The table lists this clone with a few counts. The chain couples TRBV29-1 to TRBJ1-1; tentative D call: TRBD1 (6 bases). Trimming pared 1 base from V and 6 bases from J, leaving 9 bases between. The CDR3 runs 12 residues. Germline CDR1 is SQVTM and CDR2 is ANQGSEA. The DNA of the CDR3 is TGCAGCGTTGAAGCAGACAGGCCTGAAGCTTTCTTT. Its protein product is CSVEADRPEAFF.

This clone showed up just once. The CDR3 sequence: CASSRMTGPPYEQYF. CDR3 DNA sequence: TGTGCCAGCAGCCGGATGACAGGGCCTCCCTACGAGCAGTACTTC. V usage is TRBV7-8 and J usage is TRBJ2-5, with TRBD1 identical over 7 bases. The J call may be in error: the DNA end matches TRBJ2-7 better. The germline CDR1 and CDR2 sequences are SGHVS and FQNEAQ. CDR3 length: 15 residues.

This clone has only a few counts. The chain links TRBV19 to TRBJ2-5, with a tentative D call TRBD2 (5 bases). Trimming took off 1 base at V and 5 bases at J, with 8 bases between the two ends. CDR1 and CDR2 (germline): LNHDA, SQIVND (reference sequence). The CDR3 is 13 residues long. CDR3 DNA: TGTGCCAGTAGTATAGGAGGGATGGAGACCCAGTACTTC. It specifies CASSIGGMETQYF.

This clone was counted a single time. The chain combines TRBV5-1 with TRBJ2-7; 13 positions match TRBD2. The germline V gene has CDR1 SGHRS and CDR2 YFSETQ. V lost 3 bases, J lost 2 bases, and 5 bases stayed unmatched. This CDR3 contains 16 residues. The CDR3 loop reads CASSSQLAGGAYEQYF. As DNA, the CDR3 is TGCGCCAGCAGCTCCCAACTAGCGGGAGGGGCCTACGAGCAGTACTTC.

The genes are TRBV7-9 and TRBJ2-1; the D is unclear. Germline CDR1 SEHNR, CDR2 FQNEAQ (reference sequence). The V end was cut by 8 bases, the J end by 2 bases, with 16 bases between. The CDR3 loop spans 15 amino acids. CDR3 coding DNA: TGTGCCAGCCCTCGAGGAGAGCCCACCTACAATGAGCAGTTCTTC. It specifies CASPRGEPTYNEQFF.

This chain uses TRBV2 with TRBJ2-2; D remains ambiguous. V lost 4 bases, J lost 8 bases, and 11 bases lay in between. This CDR3 has 13 residues. The germline V gene has CDR1 SNHLY and CDR2 FYNNEI. The CDR3 is CASSVARPGELFF. The CDR3 nucleotides are TGTGCCAGCAGTGTGGCTAGGCCGGGGGAGCTGTTTTTT.

CDR3 sequence reads: CASSQWVTGQETQYF. Here the CDR3 DNA reads TGCGCCAGCAGTCAATGGGTCACAGGCCAAGAGACCCAGTACTTC. The V call is TRBV23-1, the J call TRBJ2-5; the D gene is possibly TRBD1 (5 bases). Being an ORF, TRBV23-1 has a function that is uncertain. The ends were cut back, 1 base at V and 1 base at J, with 10 bases in the middle. The CDR3 sequence is 15 residues long.

This clone was observed a handful of times. The chain joins TRBV28 to TRBJ2-7; 9 positions match TRBD1. The J segment lost 4 bases and the V segment lost 5 bases, leaving 12 bases of the junction unmatched. The CDR3 has 16 residues. In germline, CDR1 is MDHEN, CDR2 SYDVKM. CDR3 residues: CASSLTTGGIGYEQYF. The CDR3 DNA follows: TGTGCCAGCAGTCTAACTACAGGGGGCATCGGGTACGAGCAGTACTTC.

This chain connects TRBV7-8 to TRBJ1-1; 7 bases map to TRBD1. There are 14 residues in the CDR3. Germline assignment: CDR1 SGHVS and CDR2 FQNEAQ. After removal of 1 base from V and 5 bases from J, the junction contained 4 bases not matched to a gene. The CDR3 coding sequence is TGTGCCAGCAGCTTAGACAGGGGCGGAACTGAAGCTTTCTTT. Protein: CASSLDRGGTEAFF.

The chain employs TRBV18 and TRBJ2-7; D is possibly TRBD1 or TRBD2 (5 bases each). The CDR3 length is 12 residues. Germline lookup yields CDR1 KGHSH and CDR2 LQKENI. V dropped 3 bases and J dropped 8 bases, with 11 bases sitting between them. CDR3 protein: CASSPGTPKQYF. The CDR3 DNA sequence: TGTGCCAGCTCACCCGGGACGCCGAAGCAGTACTTC.

The V and J genes are TRBV11-2 and TRBJ2-1; D is ambiguous. V was shortened by 1 base and J by 6 bases, with 13 bases between the two germline ends. The germline CDR1 and CDR2 sequences are SGHAT and FQNNGV. CDR3 length equals 15 residues. The CDR3 nucleotides read TGTGCCAGCAGCTTAGGATCGTTATCCCGCAATGAGCAGTTCTTC. It encodes CASSLGSLSRNEQFF.

The table lists this clone with a count of one. The V call is TRBV28, the J call TRBJ2-1; D is unresolved. Trimming removed 3 bases from V and 8 bases from J, with 5 bases in between. The CDR3 covers 11 residues. CDR1 is MDHEN and CDR2 is SYDVKM in the germline V gene. In nucleotides, the CDR3 is TGTGCCAGCAGTTTGGTCCATGAGCAGTTCTTC. This gives the protein CASSLVHEQFF.

The chain carries TRBV29-1 and TRBJ1-1, with no clear D. The CDR3 runs to 11 residues. The V end was cut by 7 bases, the J end by 1 base, with 7 bases between. From germline, CDR1 is SQVTM and CDR2 ANQGSEA. CDR3 region: CSGNTNTEAFF. In DNA, the CDR3 is TGCAGCGGCAACACGAACACTGAAGCTTTCTTT.

This chain links TRBV14 with TRBJ2-1; D is ambiguous. The germline V and J ends were trimmed by 10 bases and 7 bases, with 14 bases remaining between them. This CDR3 is built from 12 residues. CDR1 is SGHDN and CDR2 is FVKESK in the germline V gene. The CDR3 reads CATAVDWNEQFF. CDR3 in DNA: TGTGCCACCGCGGTCGATTGGAATGAGCAGTTCTTC.

The CDR3 region is CASSYEGVVAGFYTF. CDR3 nucleotide sequence: TGTGCCAGCAGCTACGAAGGGGTTGTGGCCGGATTCTACACCTTC. This chain uses TRBV4-2 with TRBJ1-2, with a tentative D call TRBD1 (5 bases). CDR1 is LGHNA and CDR2 is YNFKEQ in the germline V gene. V dropped 5 bases and J dropped 10 bases, with 23 bases sitting between them. The CDR3 runs to 15 residues.

The chain joins TRBV5-1 to TRBJ2-7, with D possibly TRBD1 on 6 matching bases. This CDR3 has 13 residues. Trimming left V 4 bases short and J 3 bases short, with 11 bases between. Germline CDR1 SGHRS, CDR2 YFSETQ. The CDR3: CASSPIQGYEQYF. CDR3 in DNA: TGCGCCAGCAGCCCTATACAGGGCTACGAGCAGTACTTC.

The rearrangement links TRBV27 to TRBJ1-2; D is perhaps TRBD1 (6 bases). The V gene's germline CDR1 is MNHEY and CDR2 SMNVEV (reference sequence). Trimming took 7 bases from V and 1 from J, leaving 16 bases between them. The CDR3 sequence is 15 residues long. The DNA for the CDR3 is TGTGCCAGCACCCGGGCGGGGGGCTATAACTATGGCTACACCTTC. It specifies CASTRAGGYNYGYTF.

The chain uses TRBV11-3 and TRBJ2-3; weak D call: TRBD1 (5 bases). From germline, CDR1 is SGHNT and CDR2 YENEEA. Trimming took off 4 bases at V and 12 bases at J, with 17 bases between the two ends. CDR3 size: 13 residues. The CDR3 spells CASSSEPQGRQYF. The CDR3 bases are TGTGCCAGCAGCTCGGAACCTCAGGGAAGACAGTATTTT.